Following are 18 T cell receptor beta chains from one sample sequenced in a study of low-dose radiotherapy and immunotherapy resistance in tumors. Primers used for first-strand cDNA, a TRAV- and TRBV-specific set, covered both alpha and beta chains. Using a constant-region primer together with a V-primer adapter, TCRs were subjected to roughly 20 PCR cycles of amplification. TCRdb ran MiXCR on the reads and lists one entry per CDR3 protein. The sample records 12,000 to 15,000 distinct CDR3 sequences, 40% to 60% being singletons. These receptors all come from a human donor with advanced metastatic prostate, ovarian, gallbladder or colorectal cancer (not recorded which). This table probably holds off-target reads from a library built for another chain.

The CDR3 here is CASSPQGGRRGTEAFF. In nucleotides, the CDR3 is TGTGCCAGCTCACCACAAGGGGGACGGCGTGGCACTGAAGCTTTCTTT. V usage is TRBV18 and J usage is TRBJ1-1; D might be TRBD1 (6 bases). Germline CDR1 and CDR2: KGHSH and LQKENI. The germline V and J ends were trimmed by 1 base and 4 bases, with 16 bases remaining between them. The CDR3 loop spans 16 amino acids. Filled out from reference TRBV18 and TRBJ1-1, the complete variable domain reads NAGVMQNPRHLVRRRGQEARLRCSPMKGHSHVYWYRQLPEEGLKFMVYLQKENIIDESGMPKERFSAEFPKEGPSILRIQQVVRGDSAAYFCASSPQGGRRGTEAFFGQGTRLTVV.

V usage is TRBV18 and J usage is TRBJ1-1; tentative D call: TRBD1 (5 bases). Trimming took 3 bases from V and 0 from J, leaving 17 bases between them. The germline V gene encodes CDR1 KGHSH and CDR2 LQKENI. The CDR3 loop spans 17 amino acids. The DNA for the CDR3 is TGTGCCAGCTCACCTCGGATTGGGACCGACATGAACACTGAAGCTTTCTTT. It is translated as CASSPRIGTDMNTEAFF.

The chain links TRBV7-9 to TRBJ2-7, with 10 nucleotides matching TRBD2. The CDR3 runs 17 residues. The germline CDR1 and CDR2 sequences are SEHNR and FQNEAQ (reference sequence). The junction had 5 bases not matched to a gene; V was cut back by 0 bases and J by 0 bases. The CDR3 loop is CASSLAPSGRASYEQYF. CDR3 sequence (DNA): TGTGCCAGCAGCTTAGCCCCAAGCGGGAGGGCCTCCTACGAGCAGTACTTC.

There are a few counts of this clonotype. The chain links TRBV28 to TRBJ2-1; D not certain. The CDR3 is 15 amino acids. Per germline, CDR1 MDHEN and CDR2 SYDVKM. V lost 5 bases and J lost 4, with 15 bases in between. CDR3 bases: TGTGCCAGCAGTGACTTAGACGCTCGATACAATGAGCAGTTCTTC. As protein: CASSDLDARYNEQFF.

The chain recombines TRBV7-2 with TRBJ2-7; D might be TRBD2 (7 bases). Trimming took 0 bases from V and 6 from J, leaving 9 bases between them. Germline V lookup: CDR1 SGHTA, CDR2 FQGNSA. This CDR3 spans 13 amino acids. As DNA, the CDR3 is TGTGCCAGCAGCTTAGCGGGGGGGCCCGAGCAGTACTTC. Translated: CASSLAGGPEQYF. Using reference TRBV7-2 and TRBJ2-7 for the parts outside the CDR3, the full variable domain is GAGVSQSPSNKVTEKGKDVELRCDPISGHTALYWYRQSLGQGLEFLIYFQGNSAPDKSGLPSDRFSAERTGGSVSTLTIQRTQQEDSAVYLCASSLAGGPEQYFGPGTRLTVT.

V gene TRBV7-2 combines with J gene TRBJ2-5; D is tentatively TRBD1 or TRBD2 (5 bases each). The CDR3 consists of 16 residues. The ends were cut back, 2 bases at V and 2 bases at J, with 15 bases in the middle. From germline, CDR1 is SGHTA and CDR2 FQGNSA. The CDR3 nucleotides read TGTGCCAGCAGCTTAATCCGCCGCAGGGAGCAAGAGACCCAGTACTTC. It yields the protein CASSLIRRREQETQYF.

The chain is built from TRBV7-2 and TRBJ2-1, with 7 bases that match TRBD1. The CDR3 is 15 residues long. Germline V gives CDR1 SGHTA, CDR2 FQGNSA. V was clipped by 1 base and J by 3 bases; unmatched bases: 3. In DNA, the CDR3 is TGTGCCAGCAGCTTAGTCGCAGGGGGCTACAATGAGCAGTTCTTC. This gives the protein CASSLVAGGYNEQFF.

This chain uses TRBV5-4 with TRBJ2-3, with 7 positions matching TRBD1. This CDR3 is built from 16 residues. V dropped 3 bases and J dropped 0; count of bases not matched to a gene: 7. Germline CDR1 is SGHNT and CDR2 is YYREEE (reference sequence). CDR3 sequence (DNA): TGTGCCAGCAGCTCCGCAGGGGGAATGAGCACAGATACGCAGTATTTT. It translates to CASSSAGGMSTDTQYF.

Only a few counts were recorded for this clonotype. This rearrangement joins TRBV12-3 or TRBV12-4 to TRBJ1-4; the D gene is possibly TRBD1 (5 bases). V dropped 2 bases and J dropped 3 bases, with 10 bases sitting between them. The CDR3 covers 15 residues. DNA of the CDR3: TGTGCCAGCAGTTTATGGGGCTCACCTAATGAAAAACTGTTTTTT. It specifies CASSLWGSPNEKLFF.

The chain employs TRBV2 and TRBJ2-1; TRBD1 matches 9 bases. The CDR3 is 16 residues long. CDR1 is SNHLY and CDR2 is FYNNEI in the germline V gene. Trimming removed 7 bases from V and 0 bases from J; junction bases left unmatched: 7. In DNA form, the CDR3 reads TGTGCCAGCATGGACGGGACAGGGAGCTCCTACAATGAGCAGTTCTTC. It encodes CASMDGTGSSYNEQFF.

In its sample, this clonotype was seen a few times. The chain has TRBV20-1 and TRBJ2-3; 10 nucleotides line up with TRBD2. The CDR3 consists of 19 residues. V shed 5 bases, J shed 3 bases, and the junction held 20 bases outside the gene matches. Looked up from germline, CDR1 is DFQATT and CDR2 is SNEGSKA (reference sequence). The CDR3 here is CSAPPGGSGGRLMTDTQYF. The CDR3 coding sequence is TGCAGTGCTCCCCCGGGAGGTAGCGGGGGGCGCTTGATGACAGATACGCAGTATTTT.

This clonotype has only a few counts. This CDR3 is CASSLGESQETQYF. Written as DNA, the CDR3 is TGTGCCAGCAGCTTGGGGGAGAGCCAAGAGACCCAGTACTTC. The genes are TRBV5-4 and TRBJ2-5; D is possibly TRBD2 (5 bases). This CDR3 has 14 amino acids. V lost 0 bases and J lost 1, with 7 bases in between. From germline, CDR1 is SGHNT and CDR2 YYREEE (reference sequence). The entire variable domain, with the rest obtained from reference TRBV5-4 and TRBJ2-5, is as follows: ETGVTQSPTHLIKTRGQQVTLRCSSQSGHNTVSWYQQALGQGPQFIFQYYREEENGRGNFPPRFSGLQFPNYSSELNVNALELDDSALYLCASSLGESQETQYFGPGTRLLVL.

This chain links TRBV19 with TRBJ2-3; TRBD2 agrees at 7 bases. This CDR3 contains 16 residues. V dropped 3 bases and J dropped 2; count of bases not matched to a gene: 8. In germline, CDR1 is LNHDA, CDR2 SQIVND (reference sequence). This CDR3 reads CASSIFLADNTDTQYF. CDR3 coding DNA: TGTGCCAGTAGTATTTTTCTAGCGGATAACACAGATACGCAGTATTTT.

The DNA for the CDR3 is TGTGCCAGCAGTGAAGCCAGTGGGACTAACACAGATACGCAGTATTTT. Protein: CASSEASGTNTDTQYF. The chain uses TRBV2 and TRBJ2-3; 7 bases match TRBD2. V lost 0 bases to trimming and J lost 2 bases; unmatched junction nucleotides: 5. Germline CDR1 is SNHLY and CDR2 is FYNNEI. The CDR3 has 16 amino acids.

This clonotype was recorded once. The chain joins TRBV19 to TRBJ1-2; the D is unclear. Trimming pared 2 bases from V and 7 bases from J, leaving 2 bases between. The CDR3 totals 10 residues. CDR1 and CDR2 from the germline V gene are LNHDA and SQIVND (reference sequence). CDR3 protein: CASSISGYTF. The CDR3 bases are TGTGCCAGTAGTATAAGTGGCTACACCTTC.

This clonotype was recorded a few times. This sequence joins TRBV5-1 and TRBJ2-1; TRBD1 is a possible D gene (6 bases). Trimming took off 2 bases at V and 1 base at J, with 10 bases between the two ends. CDR1 and CDR2 (germline): SGHRS, YFSETQ. There are 15 residues in the CDR3. The CDR3 DNA reads as TGCGCCAGCAGCTTCTCCGGACAGTCCTACAATGAGCAGTTCTTC. It translates to CASSFSGQSYNEQFF.

The chain joins TRBV19 to TRBJ2-1; D remains unclear. There are 12 residues in the CDR3. V was pared by 5 bases and J by 4 bases, with 6 bases between. Germline lookup yields CDR1 LNHDA and CDR2 SQIVND (reference sequence). DNA of the CDR3: TGTGCCAGTAGTGCAGAATACAATGAGCAGTTCTTC. Encoded protein: CASSAEYNEQFF.

In this sample, this clonotype turned up once. V and J are TRBV5-8 and TRBJ2-2, with D unclear. The germline V gene encodes CDR1 SGHTS and CDR2 YDEGEE. V was clipped by 2 bases and J by 5 bases, with 13 bases between them. CDR3 length: 15 residues. Written as DNA, the CDR3 is TGTGCCAGCAGCTTAGGCAGCGTCAGGACCGGGGAGCTGTTTTTT. Translated, it gives CASSLGSVRTGELFF.